A single sample is the source of the 30 T cell receptor beta chains below, sequenced in a study of blood T cell repertoires in COVID-19. Sequencing used immunoSEQ multiplex PCR; TCRdb keeps in-frame clones, though not all of them. The data hold 130,000 to 150,000 clones, with 70% to 90% observed a single time. The material sequenced was peripheral blood. The receptors originated from an older woman with COVID-19, enrolled during active disease.

J is TRBJ2-3 and V is TRBV29-1; D gene unclear. Per germline, CDR1 SQVTM and CDR2 ANQGSEA. The CDR3 runs 13 residues. Trimming removed 4 bases from V and 2 bases from J, with 10 bases in between. The CDR3 DNA reads TGCAGCGTTGTCTCGGCGGACACAGATACGCAGTATTTT. Its protein is CSVVSADTDTQYF.

The gene calls are TRBV4-3 and TRBJ1-1; maybe TRBD1 (5 bases). This CDR3 comprises 15 residues. CDR1 LGHNA and CDR2 YSLEER come from the germline V gene. Trimming left V 0 bases short and J 3 bases short, with 11 bases between. The chain's CDR3 is CASSQEGSGDTEAFF. Here the CDR3 DNA reads TGCGCCAGCAGCCAAGAAGGGTCGGGGGACACTGAAGCTTTCTTT.

The chain carries TRBV2 and TRBJ2-7, with 8 positions matching TRBD2. CDR3 length: 15 amino acids. Germline CDR1 SNHLY, CDR2 FYNNEI. V gave up 4 bases and J gave up 6 bases; unmatched junction bases: 11. The CDR3 nucleotides are TGTGCCAGCAGTGTTGGGGCGGGGGGATCCCGCGAGCAGTACTTC. It specifies CASSVGAGGSREQYF.

The chain combines TRBV9 with TRBJ1-2; tentative D call: TRBD1 (6 bases). V shed 0 bases and J shed 4 bases, with 13 bases lying between them. Germline V lookup: CDR1 SGDLS, CDR2 YYNGEE. CDR3 length: 15 amino acids. The CDR3 spells CASSVGAGEGYGYTF. DNA for the CDR3: TGTGCCAGCAGCGTAGGGGCAGGGGAGGGCTATGGCTACACCTTC.

The chain combines TRBV18 with TRBJ2-2, with 14 bases lining up with TRBD2. Germline CDR1 and CDR2: KGHSH and LQKENI. There are 17 residues in the CDR3. Trimming took 3 bases from V and 4 from J; bases not matched to a gene: 4. The CDR3 here is CASSPGTSGSTTGELFF. In nucleotides, the CDR3 is TGTGCCAGCTCACCCGGGACTAGCGGGAGCACCACCGGGGAGCTGTTTTTT. Full variable domain (missing parts from reference TRBV18 and TRBJ2-2): NAGVMQNPRHLVRRRGQEARLRCSPMKGHSHVYWYRQLPEEGLKFMVYLQKENIIDESGMPKERFSAEFPKEGPSILRIQQVVRGDSAAYFCASSPGTSGSTTGELFFGEGSRLTVL.

This clone was recorded a few times. The rearrangement uses TRBV6-1 and TRBJ1-2, with D possibly TRBD1 on 5 matching bases. Trimming stripped 0 bases from V and 7 bases from J, with 15 bases between. The germline gives CDR1 MNHNS, CDR2 SASEGT. The CDR3 sequence is 15 residues long. The CDR3 region is CASSEAAGSKSGYTF. The CDR3, as DNA: TGTGCCAGCAGTGAAGCGGCAGGGTCGAAGAGTGGCTACACCTTC.

This sequence joins TRBV9 and TRBJ1-2; 11 bases match TRBD1. This CDR3 is 14 amino acids long. Germline lookup yields CDR1 SGDLS and CDR2 YYNGEE. Unmatched junction bases numbered 7, after V lost 5 bases and J lost 7 bases. CDR3 sequence (DNA): TGTGCCAGCAGTGCCGGGACAGGGGGATCTGGCTACACCTTC. Translating gives CASSAGTGGSGYTF.

This chain connects TRBV5-4 to TRBJ1-6; 7 nucleotides align to TRBD1. Germline assignment: CDR1 SGHNT and CDR2 YYREEE (reference sequence). The CDR3 length is 15 residues. Trimming cost V 4 bases and J 8 bases; bases outside gene matches: 9. CDR3 residues: CASSLRTGADSPLHF. The CDR3 DNA follows: TGTGCCAGCAGCCTAAGGACAGGCGCCGATTCACCCCTCCACTTT.

This sequence joins TRBV19 and TRBJ2-6; unclear D gene. Deletions cut 5 bases from V and 3 bases from J, with 5 bases between. This CDR3 spans 13 amino acids. CDR1 is LNHDA and CDR2 is SQIVND in the germline V gene (reference sequence). The CDR3 sequence: CASSQNGANVLTF. As DNA, the CDR3 is TGTGCCAGTAGTCAGAATGGGGCCAACGTCCTGACTTTC.

V usage is TRBV30 and J usage is TRBJ1-6; D uncertain. The CDR3 consists of 11 residues. The germline V gene has CDR1 GTSNPN and CDR2 SVGIG (reference sequence). Trimming shortened V by 2 bases and J by 9 bases, and 5 bases separated the two germline ends. DNA of the CDR3: TGTGCCTGGAGTATCGGTTCACCCCTCCACTTT. Protein: CAWSIGSPLHF.

This clone was recorded only once. The chain employs TRBV6-6 and TRBJ2-6, with unresolved D. The CDR3 contains 16 residues. Trimming cost V 2 bases and J 0 bases, with 8 bases left between them. Germline assignment: CDR1 MNHNY and CDR2 SVGAGI (reference sequence). CDR3 DNA: TGTGCCAGCAGTTACCCGAGATACTCTGGGGCCAACGTCCTGACTTTC. It yields the protein CASSYPRYSGANVLTF.

This clone was observed once. The V gene is TRBV7-2, the J gene TRBJ2-5; TRBD2 agrees at 7 bases. The CDR3 covers 13 residues. Germline values: CDR1 SGHTA, CDR2 FQGNSA. J lost 4 bases, V lost 5 bases, and 4 bases had no gene match. Written as DNA, the CDR3 is TGTGCCAGCAGCAAACGACTAGCAGAGACCCAGTACTTC. Residues: CASSKRLAETQYF.

The chain combines TRBV6-5 with TRBJ1-2, with a weak D call TRBD1 (5 bases). Germline V gives CDR1 MNHEY, CDR2 SVGAGI. V gave up 6 bases and J gave up 8 bases, with 22 bases separating them. The CDR3 consists of 15 residues. As DNA, the CDR3 is TGTGCCAGCAGGCACCGGGAGAGGGGATTCTTCGGCTACACCTTC. Translation: CASRHRERGFFGYTF.

This clone was detected only once. The chain uses TRBV4-1 and TRBJ1-5; D not certain. This CDR3 has 13 amino acids. The V end lost 1 base, the J end lost 6 bases, and 7 bases lay between the germline ends. CDR1 is MGHRA and CDR2 is YSYEKL in the germline V gene. DNA for the CDR3: TGCGCCAGCAGCCAAGGACGAGGTCAGCCCCAGCATTTT. Residues: CASSQGRGQPQHF.

V usage is TRBV19 and J usage is TRBJ1-4; tentative D call: TRBD1 (5 bases). The germline V and J ends were trimmed by 2 bases and 7 bases, with 8 bases remaining between them. Germline CDR1 and CDR2: LNHDA and SQIVND (reference sequence). This CDR3 comprises 13 residues. The CDR3 loop reads CASSILGVEKLFF. The DNA of the CDR3 is TGTGCCAGTAGTATATTAGGGGTTGAAAAACTGTTTTTT. The entire variable domain, with the rest obtained from reference TRBV19 and TRBJ1-4, is as follows: DGGITQSPKYLFRKEGQNVTLSCEQNLNHDAMYWYRQDPGQGLRLIYYSQIVNDFQKGDIAEGYSVSREKKESFPLTVTSAQKNPTAFYLCASSILGVEKLFFGSGTQLSVL.

V and J are TRBV9 and TRBJ1-1; 8 bases are a match to TRBD1. The CDR3 loop spans 17 amino acids. With V trimmed by 4 bases and J by 1 base, 12 bases remained unmatched. Germline-derived CDR1 and CDR2 are SGDLS and YYNGEE. CDR3 nucleotides: TGTGCCAGCAGCCACCCATCAGGGGGCGATGGGAACACTGAAGCTTTCTTT. This translates into CASSHPSGGDGNTEAFF.

The CDR3: CASSQGLPYSGANVLTF. CDR3 DNA sequence: TGCGCCAGCAGCCAAGGTTTGCCCTACTCTGGGGCCAACGTCCTGACTTTC. J is TRBJ2-6 and V is TRBV4-1, with no clear D. This CDR3 is 17 amino acids long. The ends were cut back, 1 base at V and 0 bases at J, with 10 bases in the middle. Germline V gene data show CDR1 as MGHRA and CDR2 as YSYEKL.

The rearrangement links TRBV19 to TRBJ1-1; D might be TRBD1 (5 bases). CDR3 size: 13 residues. Germline V CDR1 and CDR2: LNHDA, SQIVND (reference sequence). V lost 4 bases and J 6 bases, leaving 12 bases between the germline ends. CDR3 coding DNA: TGTGCCAGTAGTACCCAGGGTATGGCTGAAGCTTTCTTT. Translating it yields CASSTQGMAEAFF. Together with reference TRBV19 and TRBJ1-1, the CDR3 gives the full variable domain: DGGITQSPKYLFRKEGQNVTLSCEQNLNHDAMYWYRQDPGQGLRLIYYSQIVNDFQKGDIAEGYSVSREKKESFPLTVTSAQKNPTAFYLCASSTQGMAEAFFGQGTRLTVV.

The rearrangement joins TRBV28 to TRBJ2-5; 8 nucleotides match TRBD1. The CDR3 runs to 19 residues. The V segment lost 1 base and the J segment 3 bases; nucleotides outside the gene matches: 16. Germline loops: CDR1 MDHEN, CDR2 SYDVKM. This CDR3 reads CASSLFPPGQVRREETQYF. The CDR3 nucleotides read TGTGCCAGCAGTTTATTTCCTCCGGGACAGGTTCGTAGGGAAGAGACCCAGTACTTC.

The chain has TRBV6-5 and TRBJ1-5, with a weak D call TRBD1 (5 bases). The CDR3 loop spans 14 amino acids. Germline-derived CDR1 and CDR2 are MNHEY and SVGAGI. The ends were cut back, 4 bases at V and 4 bases at J, with 11 bases in the middle. This CDR3 reads CASSLDSLNQPQHF. The CDR3 DNA sequence: TGTGCCAGCAGTTTAGACAGCCTAAATCAGCCCCAGCATTTT.

The chain couples TRBV6-1 to TRBJ1-6; D may be TRBD1 (5 bases). V was clipped by 2 bases and J by 4 bases, with 9 bases between them. Germline-derived CDR1 and CDR2 are MNHNS and SASEGT. The CDR3 runs 15 residues. As DNA, the CDR3 is TGTGCCAGCAGTGAATGGGGCAGTTATAATTCACCCCTCCACTTT. It codes for CASSEWGSYNSPLHF.

The chain joins TRBV5-4 to TRBJ1-1; possible D gene TRBD1, 5 bases. Trimming left V 4 bases short and J 1 base short, with 11 bases between. CDR1 and CDR2 (germline): SGHNT, YYREEE (reference sequence). The CDR3 is made up of 14 amino acids. CDR3 amino acids: CASSVGLANTEAFF. CDR3 nucleotide sequence: TGTGCCAGCAGCGTGGGACTGGCGAACACTGAAGCTTTCTTT.

The genes are TRBV5-6 and TRBJ2-6; D perhaps matches TRBD1 (6 bases). V lost 4 bases and J lost 1, with 15 bases in between. CDR1 is SGHDT and CDR2 is YYEEEE in the germline V gene. The CDR3 extends over 17 amino acids. The CDR3: CASSVGRGSSGANVLTF. The DNA of the CDR3 is TGTGCCAGCAGCGTCGGCAGGGGAAGTTCTGGGGCCAACGTCCTGACTTTC.

The J gene is TRBJ1-5, the V gene TRBV29-1; 11 positions match TRBD1. V lost 5 bases, J lost 6 bases, and 6 bases stayed unmatched. The CDR3 has 14 residues. CDR1 SQVTM and CDR2 ANQGSEA come from the germline V gene. The CDR3 DNA sequence: TGCAGCGTTTCTGACGGGACAGGGGGTCAGCCCCAGCATTTT. Translation: CSVSDGTGGQPQHF.

V gene TRBV9 combines with J gene TRBJ2-2, with TRBD2 matching 8 bases. Germline V lookup: CDR1 SGDLS, CDR2 YYNGEE. The V segment lost 0 bases and the J segment 8 bases; nucleotides outside the gene matches: 15. The CDR3 sequence is 18 residues long. CDR3 residues: CASSVDPGTSLLSGELFF. CDR3 sequence (DNA): TGTGCCAGCAGCGTAGACCCCGGGACTAGTCTGTTATCGGGGGAGCTGTTTTTT.

The CDR3 DNA sequence: TGTGCCAGCAGATTTGCCCGGGAAGCTAACTATGGCTACACCTTC. Encoded protein: CASRFAREANYGYTF. The chain has TRBV2 and TRBJ1-2; D gene uncertain. The CDR3 length is 15 residues. V was pared by 6 bases and J by 0 bases, with 14 bases between. Germline V gives CDR1 SNHLY, CDR2 FYNNEI.

The chain employs TRBV11-2 and TRBJ1-2, with D uncertain. The ends were cut back, 0 bases at V and 7 bases at J, with 6 bases in the middle. Germline CDR1 reads SGHAT; CDR2 reads FQNNGV. The CDR3 sequence is 12 residues long. CDR3 coding DNA: TGTGCCAGCAGCTTAGATCGAGCTGGCTACACCTTC. Its protein is CASSLDRAGYTF.

This chain joins TRBV6-5 and TRBJ2-5; D unclear. CDR1 is MNHEY and CDR2 is SVGAGI in the germline V gene. Trimming cost V 6 bases and J 2 bases, with 10 bases left between them. This CDR3 region has 13 residues. CDR3 sequence (DNA): TGTGCCAGCAGACTTCCGTCTCAAGAGACCCAGTACTTC. The encoded protein is CASRLPSQETQYF.

The chain carries TRBV4-2 and TRBJ1-2, with D unclear. The germline V gene encodes CDR1 LGHNA and CDR2 YNFKEQ. Trimming took off 0 bases at V and 3 bases at J, with 5 bases between the two ends. The CDR3 covers 13 residues. This CDR3 is CASSQDLYYGYTF. DNA for the CDR3: TGTGCCAGCAGCCAAGACCTTTACTATGGCTACACCTTC.

The genes are TRBV11-3 and TRBJ2-7; the match to TRBD2 covers 7 bases. Germline V gene data show CDR1 as SGHNT and CDR2 as YENEEA. The CDR3 length is 14 residues. V trimming: 1 base; J trimming: 2 bases; junction bases outside the gene matches: 2. The CDR3 region is CASSLASGAYEQYF. The CDR3 region has the DNA TGTGCCAGCAGCTTAGCTAGCGGAGCCTACGAGCAGTACTTC.